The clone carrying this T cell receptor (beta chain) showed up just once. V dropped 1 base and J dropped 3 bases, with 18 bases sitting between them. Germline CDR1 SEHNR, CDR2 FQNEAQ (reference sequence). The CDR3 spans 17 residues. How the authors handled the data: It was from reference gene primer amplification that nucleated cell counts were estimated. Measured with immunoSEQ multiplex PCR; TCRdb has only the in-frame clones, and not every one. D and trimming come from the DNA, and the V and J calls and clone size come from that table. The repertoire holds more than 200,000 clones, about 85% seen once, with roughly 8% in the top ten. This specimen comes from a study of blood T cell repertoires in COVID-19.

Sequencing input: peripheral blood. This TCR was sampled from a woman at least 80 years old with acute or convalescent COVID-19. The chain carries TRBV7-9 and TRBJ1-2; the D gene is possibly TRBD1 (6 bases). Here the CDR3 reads CASSLGGSDRHYYGYTF. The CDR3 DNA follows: TGTGCCAGCAGCTTAGGAGGCTCGGACAGACACTACTATGGCTACACCTTC. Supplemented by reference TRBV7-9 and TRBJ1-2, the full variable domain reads DTGVSQNPRHKITKRGQNVTFRCDPISEHNRLYWYRQTLGQGPEFLTYFQNEAQLEKSRLLSDRFSAERPKGSFSTLEIQRTEQGDSAMYLCASSLGGSDRHYYGYTFGSGTRLTVV.